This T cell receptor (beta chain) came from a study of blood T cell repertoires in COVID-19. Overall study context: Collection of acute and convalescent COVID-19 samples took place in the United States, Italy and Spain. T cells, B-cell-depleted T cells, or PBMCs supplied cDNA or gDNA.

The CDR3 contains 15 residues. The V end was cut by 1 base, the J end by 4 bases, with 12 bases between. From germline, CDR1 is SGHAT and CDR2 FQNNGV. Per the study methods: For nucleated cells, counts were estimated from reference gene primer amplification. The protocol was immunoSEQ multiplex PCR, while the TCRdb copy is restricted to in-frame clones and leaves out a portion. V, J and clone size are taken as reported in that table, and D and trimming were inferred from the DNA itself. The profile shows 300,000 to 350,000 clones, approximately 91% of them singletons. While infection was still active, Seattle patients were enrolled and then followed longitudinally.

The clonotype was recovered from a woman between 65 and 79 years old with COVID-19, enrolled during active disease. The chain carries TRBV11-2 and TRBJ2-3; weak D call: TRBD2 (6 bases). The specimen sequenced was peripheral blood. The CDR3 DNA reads TGTGCCAGCAGCTTAGCCGGGGGAACGCCAGATACGCAGTATTTT. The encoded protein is CASSLAGGTPDTQYF.